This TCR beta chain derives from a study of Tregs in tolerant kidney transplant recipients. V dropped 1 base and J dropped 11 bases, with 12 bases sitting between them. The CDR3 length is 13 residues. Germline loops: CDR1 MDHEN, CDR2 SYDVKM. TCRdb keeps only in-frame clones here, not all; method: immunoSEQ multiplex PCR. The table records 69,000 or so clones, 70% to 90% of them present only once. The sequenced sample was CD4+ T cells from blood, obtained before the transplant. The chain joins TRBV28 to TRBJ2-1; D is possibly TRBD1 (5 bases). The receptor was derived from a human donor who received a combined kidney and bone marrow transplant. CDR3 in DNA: TGTGCCAGCAGTTTATATAATCAGGGTCAGCAGTTCTTC. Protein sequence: CASSLYNQGQQFF.